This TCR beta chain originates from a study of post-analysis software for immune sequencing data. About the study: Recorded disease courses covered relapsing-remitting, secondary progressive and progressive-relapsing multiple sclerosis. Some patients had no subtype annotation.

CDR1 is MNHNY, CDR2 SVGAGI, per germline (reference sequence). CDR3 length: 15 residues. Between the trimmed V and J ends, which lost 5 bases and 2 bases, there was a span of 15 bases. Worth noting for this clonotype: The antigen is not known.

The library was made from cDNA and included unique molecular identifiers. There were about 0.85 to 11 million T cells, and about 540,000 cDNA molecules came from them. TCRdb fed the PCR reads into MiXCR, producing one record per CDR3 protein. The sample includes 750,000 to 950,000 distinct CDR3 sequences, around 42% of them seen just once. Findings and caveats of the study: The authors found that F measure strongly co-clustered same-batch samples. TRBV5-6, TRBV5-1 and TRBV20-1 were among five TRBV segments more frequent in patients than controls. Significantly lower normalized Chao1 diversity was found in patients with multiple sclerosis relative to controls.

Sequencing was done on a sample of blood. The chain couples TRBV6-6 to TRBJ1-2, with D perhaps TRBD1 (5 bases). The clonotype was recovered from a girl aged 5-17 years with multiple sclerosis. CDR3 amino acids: CASSTRDRVNYGYTF. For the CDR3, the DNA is TGTGCCAGCAGTACTAGAGACAGAGTAAACTATGGCTACACCTTC.